These T cell receptor beta chains were read from a single sample in a study of T cells expressing NK-cell markers. Each CDR3 protein gets one entry in TCRdb, which reprocessed the 5' RACE reads and gives no DNA. This sample contains under 500,000 distinct CDR3 sequences. Sequenced: blood T cells: a sorted CD56 or NKG2C T cell subset, CD4+ or CD8+ T cells, or bulk PBMC T cells (not recorded which). The receptors originated from a woman between 18 and 70 years old in good health. Each CDR3 is given with its conserved first and last residue.

J gene: TRBJ2-1
V gene: TRBV4-3
CDR3 protein: CASSQALEGSGQFF

J gene: TRBJ1-1
V gene: TRBV7-2
CDR3 protein: CASSWRGQGAGTEAFF

J gene: TRBJ2-2
V gene: TRBV7-2
CDR3 protein: CASSPTLVGELFF

J gene: TRBJ2-3
V gene: TRBV6-1
CDR3 protein: CASSRSPQATDTQYF

J gene: TRBJ2-7
V gene: TRBV6-2/TRBV6-3
CDR3 protein: CASSYLDIRSPYEQYF

J gene: TRBJ1-2
V gene: TRBV24-1
CDR3 protein: CATSDFPPGRNYGYTF

J gene: TRBJ2-5
V gene: TRBV7-2
CDR3 protein: CASSSVASGSTDEETQYF

J gene: TRBJ2-2
V gene: TRBV4-1
CDR3 protein: CASSQGTFRTGELFF

J gene: TRBJ2-3
V gene: TRBV20-1
CDR3 protein: CSAERVSTDTQYF

J gene: TRBJ2-5
V gene: TRBV11-2
CDR3 protein: CASSPGTGSETQYF

J gene: TRBJ1-2
V gene: TRBV19
CDR3 protein: CASGPTGRSGGYTF

J gene: TRBJ2-1
V gene: TRBV19
CDR3 protein: CASSIVGLAGGYNEQFF

J gene: TRBJ2-7
V gene: TRBV12-3/TRBV12-4
CDR3 protein: CASSPLGQGTRSWEQYF

J gene: TRBJ1-2
V gene: TRBV4-1
CDR3 protein: CASSQAPGVFYGYTF

J gene: TRBJ2-1
V gene: TRBV20-1
CDR3 protein: CSAPWDWGYNEQFF

J gene: TRBJ2-7
V gene: TRBV2
CDR3 protein: CASSRGVLYEQYF

J gene: TRBJ2-3
V gene: TRBV29-1
CDR3 protein: CSVMGGTYLLPDTQYF

J gene: TRBJ2-3
V gene: TRBV18
CDR3 protein: CASSPPVASRGDTQYF